This entry concerns a single T cell receptor beta chain. Its target antigen remains unknown. No base quality values were provided; no much bigger clone lies one nucleotide off. The sample belongs to a study of blood T cell repertoires in COVID-19 (dated by TCRdb to the early 2020s). As for the study more broadly: Collaborator samples came from the United States, Italy and Spain and covered acute and convalescent phases of COVID-19. Samples came from the ongoing ImmuneRACE study (first 160 participants) plus 1,254 subjects from 6 global collaborators. The sample metadata nearly always contained a de-identified subject ID, COVID-19 status, age in years and sex. Where available, HLA class I and class II types were taken from metadata supplied by the sample provider and were not determined by assay-based typing. Deeply sampled blood TCRbeta repertoires from subjects exposed to, actively infected with, or recovered from COVID-19 were included in the dataset. The repertoires were released in a freely available public database meant as a resource for research on the immune response to SARS-CoV-2. The material from the prospective study consisted of cDNA or gDNA derived from T cells, B-cell-depleted T cells, or PBMCs. Overall study results and their limits: Clinical and demographic metadata were provided uncurated, with the amount varying by source and participant.

One collaborating source in Seattle enrolled patients while the patients were actively infected and followed the patients over time throughout the course of disease. Collaborating institutions collected whole blood in K2EDTA tubes following their own protocols. Collaborator samples were shipped for TCRbeta analysis as frozen whole blood, isolated PBMCs, or DNA extracted from either sample type. TCRbeta CDR3 regions were amplified from genomic DNA using the immunoSEQ Assay, a bias-controlled multiplex PCR. The study's processing was this. Within the assay, amplification of reference gene primers was used to estimate how many nucleated cells each sample contained. Sequence reads were collapsed and filtered to measure the absolute abundance of every unique TCRbeta CDR3 rearrangement. Productive Simpson clonality was computed per sample as the square root of Simpson's diversity index over productive rearrangements. TCRdb provides this immuneACCESS table in a form limited to in-frame rearrangements. Some clones are lacking; in checked studies, under half of them reflect an unresolved V gene, and why the rest are absent is not known. The DNA was the basis for D and trimming; V, J and clone size are from that table. Here the sample has about 150,000 clones; about 88% occur a single time. 7% to 10% of the sample goes to the ten largest clones.

Sequenced: peripheral blood. This receptor was identified in a woman in her sixties or seventies with COVID-19, enrolled during active disease.

CDR3 region: CASLGTGIADTQYF. The DNA is as follows: TGTGCCAGCTTGGGGACAGGGATCGCAGATACGCAGTATTTT. The chain joins TRBV18 to TRBJ2-3, and 9 junctional nucleotides match TRBD1. Germline trimming amounts to 7 bases on V and 4 bases on J, with 6 as the count of junction bases outside the gene matches. CDR1 and CDR2 were assigned from the germline V gene as KGHSH and LQKENI. Spanning cysteine to phenylalanine, the CDR3 consists of 14 amino acids. Of the read, only the CDR3 DNA is kept; its 42 bases are in frame from base 1.